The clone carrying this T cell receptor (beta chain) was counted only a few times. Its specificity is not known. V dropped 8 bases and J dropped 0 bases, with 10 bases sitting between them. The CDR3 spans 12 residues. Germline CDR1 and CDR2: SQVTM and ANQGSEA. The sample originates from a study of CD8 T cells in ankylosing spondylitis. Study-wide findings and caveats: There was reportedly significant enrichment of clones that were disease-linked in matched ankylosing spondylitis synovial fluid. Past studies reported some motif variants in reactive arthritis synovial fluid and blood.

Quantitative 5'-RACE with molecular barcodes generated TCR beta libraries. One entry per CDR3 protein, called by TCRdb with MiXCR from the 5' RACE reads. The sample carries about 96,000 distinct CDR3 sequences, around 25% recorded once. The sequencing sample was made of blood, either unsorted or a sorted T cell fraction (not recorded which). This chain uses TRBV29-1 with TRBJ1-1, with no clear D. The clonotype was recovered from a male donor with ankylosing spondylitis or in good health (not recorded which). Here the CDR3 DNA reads TGCAGCTCCGCGTGGGTGAACACTGAAGCTTTCTTT. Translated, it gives CSSAWVNTEAFF.